Below, 2 T cell receptor beta chains from the same sample are listed, as sequenced in a study of cytomegalovirus exposure and HLA in healthy donors. 60 Vbeta and 13 Jbeta primers were used in PCR. This table comes from immunoSEQ multiplex PCR, and its TCRdb copy is limited to in-frame clones, with some not included. The sample records approximately 160,000 clones, over 75% being singletons. Sequencing was performed on PBMCs. All receptors derive from a woman younger than 35 in good health and CMV-seronegative.

The DNA of the CDR3 is TGTGCCAGCAGCTTAGATCGGTCAAAGAAGTCCTACGAGCAGTACTTC. Encoded protein: CASSLDRSKKSYEQYF. The chain uses TRBV11-2 and TRBJ2-7; D uncertain. The CDR3 has 16 residues. Deletions cut 0 bases from V and 1 base from J, with 13 bases between. Germline V CDR1 and CDR2: SGHAT, FQNNGV.

J is TRBJ1-1 and V is TRBV2, with D unclear. V was cut by 7 bases and J by 3 bases, with 12 bases left in between. The CDR3 has 13 residues. Germline lookup yields CDR1 SNHLY and CDR2 FYNNEI. In DNA form, the CDR3 reads TGTGCCAGCACCCTAACAGTTTACACTGAAGCTTTCTTT. The encoded protein is CASTLTVYTEAFF.